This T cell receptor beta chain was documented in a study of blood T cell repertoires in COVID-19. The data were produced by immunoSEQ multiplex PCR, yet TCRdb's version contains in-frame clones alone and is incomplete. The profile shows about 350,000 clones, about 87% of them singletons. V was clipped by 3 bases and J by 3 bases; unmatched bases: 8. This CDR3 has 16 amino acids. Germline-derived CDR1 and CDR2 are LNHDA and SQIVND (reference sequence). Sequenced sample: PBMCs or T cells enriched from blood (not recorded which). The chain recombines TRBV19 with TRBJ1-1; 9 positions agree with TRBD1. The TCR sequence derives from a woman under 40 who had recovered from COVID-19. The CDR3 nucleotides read TGTGCCAGTAGTATTTCCGGGACAGGGAGGTACACTGAAGCTTTCTTT. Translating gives CASSISGTGRYTEAFF.